These 27 T cell receptor beta chains were all obtained from the same sample, sequenced in a study of blood T cells in healthy people across ages. The use of a sample-barcoded 5' primer and a J-beta primer mix characterized a second PCR of roughly 6 to 11 cycles. Using its own MiXCR run on the 5' RACE reads, TCRdb lists one record per CDR3 protein. The data contain about 640,000 distinct CDR3 sequences, roughly 41% of them singletons. Specimen: blood. These receptors were collected from an elderly man in good health.

This clonotype was counted between two and nine times. CDR3 nucleotides: TGTGCCACCAGCACCCGGGACAGTGACACAGATACGCAGTATTTT. This translates into CATSTRDSDTDTQYF. The chain uses TRBV15 and TRBJ2-3; 7 bases match TRBD1. Germline CDR1 is LNHNV and CDR2 is YYDKDF (reference sequence). The CDR3 is 15 residues long. Trimming removed 4 bases from V and 2 bases from J; junction bases left unmatched: 6.

On this clonotype itself: One end of the junction is discordant with germline, which a read error may explain. The chain links TRBV5-1 to TRBJ2-7, with D perhaps matching TRBD2 (7 bases). The CDR3 runs 15 residues. Germline V gene lookup returns CDR1 SGHRS and CDR2 YFSETQ. CDR3 DNA sequence: TGCGTCAGCAGCACAGGGACTACCATTTCCTACGAGCAGTACTTC. It codes for CVSSTGTTISYEQYF.

This clonotype was seen a handful of times. The chain carries TRBV6-2 or TRBV6-3 and TRBJ2-6; D is ambiguous. This CDR3 is built from 18 residues. Looked up from germline, CDR1 is MNHEY and CDR2 is SVGEGT. Trimming left V 2 bases short and J 0 bases short, with 14 bases between. The CDR3 loop reads CASSYPSRQISGANVLTF. The CDR3 nucleotides read TGTGCCAGCAGTTACCCCTCTAGGCAGATCTCTGGGGCCAACGTCCTGACTTTC.

This chain joins TRBV7-2 and TRBJ2-1; the match to TRBD2 covers 15 bases. The closer fit of TRBJ2-7 to the DNA end suggests the J call may be wrong. The CDR3 runs 18 residues. Germline V gene sequence: CDR1 SGHTA, CDR2 FQGNSA. In DNA, the CDR3 is TGTGCCAGCAGCTTGAGGACTAGCGGGAGGGCCGTGGTTGACGAGCAGTACTTC. Translation gives CASSLRTSGRAVVDEQYF.

The rearrangement links TRBV10-3 to TRBJ2-7, with D possibly TRBD1 on 6 matching bases. The J call may be incorrect, as the DNA end agrees better with TRBJ2-5. CDR3 length: 13 residues. In germline, CDR1 is ENHRY, CDR2 SYGVKD. CDR3 amino acids: CAISRQERETQYF. CDR3 coding DNA: TGTGCCATCAGCCGACAGGAACGCGAGACCCAGTACTTC.

The CDR3 reads CASRGVGQGSGYTF. CDR3 DNA sequence: TGTGCCAGCAGAGGGGTGGGACAGGGAAGCGGCTACACCTTC. The chain has TRBV6-1 and TRBJ1-2; 9 bases line up with TRBD1. The CDR3 consists of 14 residues. V was pared by 6 bases and J by 8 bases, with 10 bases of the junction left unmatched. In germline, CDR1 is MNHNS, CDR2 SASEGT.

This clonotype has a handful of counts. This chain links TRBV28 with TRBJ2-3; D is undetermined. The V and J ends lost 6 bases and 2 bases respectively, with 9 bases between them. This CDR3 contains 13 residues. Germline V gene sequence: CDR1 MDHEN, CDR2 SYDVKM. The CDR3 loop is CASSDFSTDTQYF. The DNA for the CDR3 is TGTGCCAGCAGCGACTTTTCCACAGATACGCAGTATTTT.

The V call is TRBV6-2 or TRBV6-3, the J call TRBJ2-4, with 11 bases lining up with TRBD1. The CDR3 consists of 16 residues. Germline lookup yields CDR1 MNHEY and CDR2 SVGEGT. V lost 4 bases, J lost 0 bases, and 2 bases stayed unmatched. The CDR3 DNA sequence: TGTGCCAGCAGTTTGGGACAGGGGGTAGCCAAAAACATTCAGTACTTC. It is translated as CASSLGQGVAKNIQYF.

The sample holds many counts of this clonotype. The V call is TRBV7-9, the J call TRBJ2-3; the match to TRBD2 covers 12 bases. V was clipped by 5 bases and J by 0 bases; unmatched bases: 9. Germline lookup yields CDR1 SEHNR and CDR2 FQNEAQ (reference sequence). This CDR3 is built from 18 residues. The CDR3, as DNA: TGTGCCAGCAGCAACCCCGGACTAGCGGGGACGAGCACAGATACGCAGTATTTT. It encodes CASSNPGLAGTSTDTQYF.

The genes are TRBV29-1 and TRBJ1-1; D is unresolved. CDR3 size: 12 residues. Germline assignment: CDR1 SQVTM and CDR2 ANQGSEA. Trimming stripped 3 bases from V and 8 bases from J, with 13 bases between. CDR3 nucleotides: TGCAGCGTTGATTCTTGGAAGGACGAAGCTTTCTTT. It yields the protein CSVDSWKDEAFF.

The chain carries TRBV28 and TRBJ2-3, with unresolved D. Germline V gene data show CDR1 as MDHEN and CDR2 as SYDVKM. V lost 8 bases and J lost 0, with 12 bases in between. The CDR3 contains 14 residues. CDR3 in amino acids: CASGDSTSTDTQYF. The CDR3, as DNA: TGTGCCAGCGGGGATAGTACCAGCACAGATACGCAGTATTTT. The variable domain in full, completed from reference TRBV28 and TRBJ2-3, reads DVKVTQSSRYLVKRTGEKVFLECVQDMDHENMFWYRQDPGLGLRLIYFSYDVKMKEKGDIPEGYSVSREKKERFSLILESASTNQTSMYLCASGDSTSTDTQYFGPGTRLTVL.

V is TRBV12-3 or TRBV12-4 and J is TRBJ2-1, with TRBD2 matching 10 bases. The J call may be incorrect, as the DNA end agrees better with TRBJ2-7. The CDR3 is 19 amino acids. CDR3 sequence: CASSLWLAGALSSYNEQYF. CDR3 sequence (DNA): TGTGCCAGCAGTTTATGGCTAGCGGGGGCCCTAAGCTCCTACAATGAGCAGTACTTC.

In the case of this clonotype: One end of the junction fails to match germline, which may point to a read error. The rearrangement joins TRBV5-1 to TRBJ2-1; a weak D match, TRBD2 (6 bases). Germline-derived CDR1 and CDR2 are SGHRS and YFSETQ. The CDR3 is 18 residues long. In DNA, the CDR3 is TGCGCCAGCAGATACACCTTATCGACTAGTAGGATTGGAAATGGGCAGTTCTTC. Protein sequence: CASRYTLSTSRIGNGQFF.

This rearrangement joins TRBV20-1 to TRBJ1-2; 7 bases match TRBD1. The CDR3 runs 15 residues. The V gene end was trimmed by 0 bases and the J gene end by 4 bases; junction bases not matched to a gene: 8. Germline V gene lookup returns CDR1 DFQATT and CDR2 SNEGSKA (reference sequence). The CDR3 protein is CSAREKQGRTYGYTF. CDR3 DNA sequence: TGCAGTGCTAGAGAGAAACAGGGGAGGACCTATGGCTACACCTTC.

The gene calls are TRBV20-1 and TRBJ2-5; perhaps TRBD2 as D (6 bases). The length of the CDR3 is 14 residues. V was clipped by 0 bases and J by 4 bases, with 12 bases between them. The germline gives CDR1 DFQATT, CDR2 SNEGSKA (reference sequence). Here the CDR3 reads CSARDGGAGETQYF. The DNA of the CDR3 is TGCAGTGCTAGAGATGGCGGGGCCGGAGAGACCCAGTACTTC.

The chain links TRBV9 to TRBJ2-2, with D unclear. Germline CDR1 SGDLS, CDR2 YYNGEE. The CDR3 runs 15 residues. V lost 0 bases to trimming and J lost 0 bases, with 6 bases between them. The CDR3 DNA is TGTGCCAGCAGCGTAGGCCTAGCGAACACCGGGGAGCTGTTTTTT. Amino acids: CASSVGLANTGELFF.

J is TRBJ2-7 and V is TRBV7-3, with TRBD2 matching 8 bases. Losses at the gene ends were 6 bases for V and 7 bases for J; bases not matched to a gene: 14. CDR1 and CDR2 (germline): SGHTA, FQGTGA. The CDR3 contains 15 residues. CDR3 region: CASSLRAGAADEQYF. The CDR3 DNA reads TGTGCCAGCAGTTTACGAGCGGGAGCGGCGGATGAGCAGTACTTC.

The table lists this clonotype with a count of one. V gene TRBV9 combines with J gene TRBJ1-5; D remains unclear. Germline values: CDR1 SGDLS, CDR2 YYNGEE. Trimming cost V 0 bases and J 5 bases, with 9 bases left between them. This CDR3 contains 14 residues. The CDR3 protein is CASSVGADYQPQHF. CDR3 sequence (DNA): TGTGCCAGCAGCGTAGGGGCAGATTATCAGCCCCAGCATTTT. Drawing the rest from reference TRBV9 and TRBJ1-5, the complete variable domain is DSGVTQTPKHLITATGQRVTLRCSPRSGDLSVYWYQQSLDQGLQFLIQYYNGEERAKGNILERFSAQQFPDLHSELNLSSLELGDSALYFCASSVGADYQPQHFGDGTRLSIL.

This clonotype has a handful of counts. The chain recombines TRBV5-5 with TRBJ2-5; maybe TRBD2 (6 bases). V was cut by 0 bases and J by 4 bases, with 13 bases left in between. Germline assignment: CDR1 SGHKS and CDR2 YYEKEE (reference sequence). The CDR3 covers 15 residues. The chain's CDR3 is CASSLDPYGGETQYF. The CDR3 DNA follows: TGTGCCAGCAGCTTGGATCCGTACGGGGGAGAGACCCAGTACTTC. The entire variable domain, with the rest obtained from reference TRBV5-5 and TRBJ2-5, is as follows: DAGVTQSPTHLIKTRGQQVTLRCSPISGHKSVSWYQQVLGQGPQFIFQYYEKEERGRGNFPDRFSARQFPNYSSELNVNALLLGDSALYLCASSLDPYGGETQYFGPGTRLLVL.

J is TRBJ2-2 and V is TRBV6-5; no definite D call. Looked up from germline, CDR1 is MNHEY and CDR2 is SVGAGI. The CDR3 loop spans 13 amino acids. The V gene lost 6 bases and the J gene lost 4 bases, with 9 bases spanning the gap. For the CDR3, the DNA is TGTGCCAGCAGCCCCAGGCCCACCGGGGAGCTGTTTTTT. This sequence encodes CASSPRPTGELFF.

V usage is TRBV7-6 and J usage is TRBJ1-2, with no clear D. Germline loops: CDR1 SGHVS, CDR2 FNYEAQ. This CDR3 is built from 14 residues. Trimming took 0 bases from V and 2 from J, leaving 7 bases between them. CDR3: CASSLADANYGYTF. As DNA, the CDR3 is TGTGCCAGCAGCTTAGCGGACGCAAACTATGGCTACACCTTC.

This clonotype appeared a few times. The chain employs TRBV7-9 and TRBJ2-1; D is possibly TRBD2 (5 bases). The CDR3 has 14 residues. Between the trimmed V and J ends, which lost 8 bases and 8 bases, there was a span of 19 bases. CDR1 is SEHNR, CDR2 FQNEAQ, per germline (reference sequence). In nucleotides, the CDR3 is TGTGCCAGCCGGGAAGGAGCCACTGGCTATGAGCAGTTCTTC. This gives the protein CASREGATGYEQFF.

About this clonotype itself: Sequence at one end of the junction differs from germline and may be a read error. This chain links TRBV29-1 with TRBJ2-1; TRBD2 might be the D (6 bases). The CDR3 has 16 amino acids. From germline, CDR1 is SQVTM and CDR2 ANQGSEA. CDR3 sequence (DNA): TGCAGCGTTGAAGATCTTCCGGGAGAGCGTTACAATGGGCAGTTCTTC. Amino acids: CSVEDLPGERYNGQFF.

The chain combines TRBV6-1 with TRBJ2-2, with D hard to call. The CDR3 has 13 residues. V lost 4 bases and J 6 bases, leaving 9 bases between the germline ends. The germline V gene has CDR1 MNHNS and CDR2 SASEGT. The CDR3 sequence is CASSGIIAGELFF. The CDR3 nucleotides read TGTGCCAGCAGTGGGATCATCGCCGGGGAGCTGTTTTTT.

The V gene is TRBV4-1, the J gene TRBJ1-5, with no clear D. Per germline, CDR1 MGHRA and CDR2 YSYEKL. The CDR3 extends over 13 amino acids. The V end lost 2 bases, the J end lost 1 base, and 3 bases lay between the germline ends. This chain's CDR3 is CASSQLSNQPQHF. The CDR3 DNA reads as TGCGCCAGCAGCCAACTCAGCAATCAGCCCCAGCATTTT.

To note about this clonotype: Being one base from a much bigger clone, this may be a read error. The chain couples TRBV29-1 to TRBJ1-1; D uncertain. V lost 7 bases to trimming and J lost 2 bases, with 17 bases between them. The CDR3 is 14 amino acids. Per the germline V gene, CDR1 is SQVTM and CDR2 is ANQGSEA. The CDR3 coding sequence is TGCAGCGCTGAGAAAGGAGGTAGTAACACTGAAGCTTTCTTT. As protein: CSAEKGGSNTEAFF.

This chain joins TRBV6-2 or TRBV6-3 and TRBJ2-1; TRBD1 is a possible D gene (5 bases). The end of the DNA is better explained by TRBJ2-7, so the J call may be wrong. The CDR3 length is 14 residues. Germline lookup yields CDR1 MNHEY and CDR2 SVGEGT. Here the CDR3 reads CASSYQGIGSEQYF. The CDR3 DNA reads TGTGCCAGCAGTTATCAGGGAATAGGTTCTGAGCAGTACTTC.